Presented here are 18 T cell receptor beta chains from one specimen sequenced in a study of blood T cell repertoires in COVID-19. Sequencing used immunoSEQ multiplex PCR; TCRdb keeps in-frame clones, though not all of them. Of approximately 300,000 clones listed, about 90% were seen once; the top ten hold approximately 5.4%. The sequencing input was PBMCs or T cells enriched from blood (not recorded which). The source of these receptors is a young woman who had recovered from COVID-19.

The CDR3 protein is CASSQPDRMNTEAFF. The CDR3 nucleotides read TGTGCCAGCAGCCAACCAGACAGGATGAACACTGAAGCTTTCTTT. V and J are TRBV3-1 (or the pseudogene TRBV3-2) and TRBJ1-1; a possible D gene is TRBD1 (6 bases). Germline-derived CDR1 and CDR2 are LGHDT and YNNKEL (reference sequence). Between the trimmed V and J ends, which lost 2 bases and 0 bases, there was a span of 10 bases. This CDR3 spans 15 amino acids.

This clone was found a few times. This rearrangement joins TRBV7-9 to TRBJ1-6; 9 bases fit TRBD1. Germline loops: CDR1 SEHNR, CDR2 FQNEAQ (reference sequence). The CDR3 covers 15 residues. V trimming: 5 bases; J trimming: 9 bases; junction bases outside the gene matches: 8. The CDR3 sequence is CASSLDRGIGSPLHF. The CDR3 DNA follows: TGTGCCAGCAGCCTGGACAGGGGTATCGGTTCACCCCTCCACTTT.

The CDR3: CASSPLDWSNTEAFF. Here the CDR3 DNA reads TGTGCCAGCAGCCCGCTAGACTGGTCAAACACTGAAGCTTTCTTT. V usage is TRBV13 and J usage is TRBJ1-1; no reliable D call. Germline V gene lookup returns CDR1 PRHDT and CDR2 FYEKMQ (reference sequence). Trimming pared 5 bases from V and 2 bases from J, leaving 15 bases between. This CDR3 is 15 amino acids long.

This sequence joins TRBV5-1 and TRBJ1-2; D not resolved. V was clipped by 4 bases and J by 6 bases, with 13 bases between them. The germline V gene has CDR1 SGHRS and CDR2 YFSETQ. This CDR3 contains 13 residues. Here the CDR3 reads CASSLDLTNGYTF. CDR3 in DNA: TGCGCCAGCAGCCTAGACTTAACCAATGGCTACACCTTC.

V is TRBV5-1 and J is TRBJ1-2, with a tentative D call TRBD1 (5 bases). CDR3 length equals 14 residues. CDR1 and CDR2 from the germline V gene are SGHRS and YFSETQ. V was cut by 0 bases and J by 13 bases, with 19 bases left in between. CDR3 in amino acids: CASSLGSLGGGGTF. CDR3 bases: TGCGCCAGCAGCTTGGGGAGTCTCGGGGGTGGTGGCACCTTC.

This chain connects TRBV6-2 or TRBV6-3 to TRBJ2-1; D perhaps matches TRBD2 (6 bases). Per the germline V gene, CDR1 is MNHEY and CDR2 is SVGEGT. V was clipped by 3 bases and J by 4 bases, with 16 bases between them. The CDR3 covers 16 residues. As DNA, the CDR3 is TGTGCCAGCAGTTATCGGGCTAGTGGGGGGTACAATGAGCAGTTCTTC. Translation gives CASSYRASGGYNEQFF.

The V call is TRBV30, the J call TRBJ2-7; D perhaps matches TRBD2 (5 bases). The V end was cut by 5 bases, the J end by 3 bases, with 8 bases between. This CDR3 is built from 11 residues. Germline V gives CDR1 GTSNPN, CDR2 SVGIG (reference sequence). The CDR3, as DNA: TGTGCCTGGGGGGAGATCTACGAGCAGTACTTC. Protein sequence: CAWGEIYEQYF. The full variable domain, its missing parts supplied by reference TRBV30 and TRBJ2-7, is SQTIHQWPATLVQPVGSPLSLECTVEGTSNPNLYWYRQAAGRGLQLLFYSVGIGQISSEVPQNLSASRPQDRQFILSSKKLLLSDSGFYLCAWGEIYEQYFGPGTRLTVT.

This chain connects TRBV10-3 to TRBJ1-5, with TRBD1 matching over 7 bases. V shed 6 bases, J shed 2 bases, and the junction held 4 bases outside the gene matches. Per germline, CDR1 ENHRY and CDR2 SYGVKD. This CDR3 spans 14 amino acids. The CDR3 spells CAISEGAGNQPQHF. In DNA form, the CDR3 reads TGTGCCATCAGCGAGGGGGCTGGCAATCAGCCCCAGCATTTT.

V is TRBV2 and J is TRBJ1-5; possibly TRBD1 for D (5 bases). The CDR3 runs to 14 residues. Germline values: CDR1 SNHLY, CDR2 FYNNEI. The germline V and J ends were trimmed by 3 bases and 6 bases, with 12 bases remaining between them. The CDR3 DNA follows: TGTGCCAGCAGTGATAGGGGAGGAGTTCAGCCCCAGCATTTT. Translation gives CASSDRGGVQPQHF.

The V gene is TRBV18, the J gene TRBJ2-3; TRBD1 matches 9 bases. The CDR3 runs to 16 residues. The germline CDR1 and CDR2 sequences are KGHSH and LQKENI. Unmatched junction bases numbered 4, after V lost 0 bases and J lost 3 bases. The DNA of the CDR3 is TGTGCCAGCTCACCACCGCTCGGACAGGGGACAGATACGCAGTATTTT. Amino acids: CASSPPLGQGTDTQYF.

The chain uses TRBV29-1 and TRBJ2-5; 11 nucleotides align to TRBD2. Germline V gives CDR1 SQVTM, CDR2 ANQGSEA. CDR3 length: 14 amino acids. V shed 6 bases, J shed 2 bases, and the junction held 5 bases outside the gene matches. CDR3 protein: CSVPTSGGQETQYF. Written as DNA, the CDR3 is TGCAGCGTCCCCACTAGCGGGGGTCAAGAGACCCAGTACTTC.

The rearrangement uses TRBV6-5 and TRBJ1-1; D call uncertain. The CDR3 sequence is 13 residues long. Per germline, CDR1 MNHEY and CDR2 SVGAGI. Trimming left V 5 bases short and J 5 bases short, with 12 bases between. The CDR3 loop reads CASSTVSGTEAFF. For the CDR3, the DNA is TGTGCCAGCAGTACGGTCTCGGGAACTGAAGCTTTCTTT.

The chain recombines TRBV5-1 with TRBJ1-1, with 10 bases aligning to TRBD1. CDR3 length: 15 amino acids. The germline gives CDR1 SGHRS, CDR2 YFSETQ. V shed 4 bases and J 4 bases; nucleotides not matched to a gene: 7. CDR3 nucleotides: TGCGCCAGCAGCCGAGGGACAGGGGAGCTCACTGAAGCTTTCTTT. Translated, it gives CASSRGTGELTEAFF. Looking up the rest from reference TRBV5-1 and TRBJ1-1 gives the full variable domain: KAGVTQTPRYLIKTRGQQVTLSCSPISGHRSVSWYQQTPGQGLQFLFEYFSETQRNKGNFPGRFSGRQFSNSRSEMNVSTLELGDSALYLCASSRGTGELTEAFFGQGTRLTVV.

CDR3 sequence reads: CASSPLPVNYGYTF. The CDR3 DNA reads TGTGCCAGCAGTCCCCTCCCAGTTAACTATGGCTACACCTTC. The J gene is TRBJ1-2, the V gene TRBV27; D is unclear. Germline V gene data show CDR1 as MNHEY and CDR2 as SMNVEV (reference sequence). This CDR3 has 14 amino acids. V gave up 5 bases and J gave up 1 base, with 11 bases separating them.

This sequence joins TRBV7-9 and TRBJ1-1; maybe TRBD1 (6 bases). Deletions cut 5 bases from V and 0 bases from J, with 13 bases between. CDR1 is SEHNR, CDR2 FQNEAQ, per germline (reference sequence). The CDR3 spans 15 residues. Here the CDR3 reads CASSPEDSMNTEAFF. The CDR3 nucleotides read TGTGCCAGCAGCCCCGAGGACAGCATGAACACTGAAGCTTTCTTT.

This clone was detected once. The chain uses TRBV27 and TRBJ1-6; D remains ambiguous. The CDR3 sequence is 15 residues long. Between the trimmed V and J ends, which lost 5 bases and 10 bases, there was a span of 18 bases. CDR1 MNHEY and CDR2 SMNVEV come from the germline V gene (reference sequence). DNA for the CDR3: TGTGCCAGCAGTGAACATACCTCTGAGGGCTCACCCCTCCACTTT. This translates into CASSEHTSEGSPLHF.

The chain combines TRBV14 with TRBJ1-2; D gene uncertain. Trimming shortened V by 4 bases and J by 5 bases, and 8 bases separated the two germline ends. The germline V gene encodes CDR1 SGHDN and CDR2 FVKESK. The CDR3 contains 12 residues. In DNA form, the CDR3 reads TGTGCCAGCAGCCCGGGTGGGTATGGCTACACCTTC. It yields the protein CASSPGGYGYTF. Filled out from reference TRBV14 and TRBJ1-2, the complete variable domain reads EAGVTQFPSHSVIEKGQTVTLRCDPISGHDNLYWYRRVMGKEIKFLLHFVKESKQDESGMPNNRFLAERTGGTYSTLKVQPAELEDSGVYFCASSPGGYGYTFGSGTRLTVV.

The chain combines TRBV4-3 with TRBJ2-5, with 7 bases matching TRBD1. CDR3 size: 13 residues. J gave up 6 bases and V 5 bases, and 6 bases lay outside the gene matches. Germline values: CDR1 LGHNA, CDR2 YSLEER. CDR3 in DNA: TGCGCCAGCAGCGACAGGGCGAGGAAGACCCAGTACTTC. Its protein is CASSDRARKTQYF.